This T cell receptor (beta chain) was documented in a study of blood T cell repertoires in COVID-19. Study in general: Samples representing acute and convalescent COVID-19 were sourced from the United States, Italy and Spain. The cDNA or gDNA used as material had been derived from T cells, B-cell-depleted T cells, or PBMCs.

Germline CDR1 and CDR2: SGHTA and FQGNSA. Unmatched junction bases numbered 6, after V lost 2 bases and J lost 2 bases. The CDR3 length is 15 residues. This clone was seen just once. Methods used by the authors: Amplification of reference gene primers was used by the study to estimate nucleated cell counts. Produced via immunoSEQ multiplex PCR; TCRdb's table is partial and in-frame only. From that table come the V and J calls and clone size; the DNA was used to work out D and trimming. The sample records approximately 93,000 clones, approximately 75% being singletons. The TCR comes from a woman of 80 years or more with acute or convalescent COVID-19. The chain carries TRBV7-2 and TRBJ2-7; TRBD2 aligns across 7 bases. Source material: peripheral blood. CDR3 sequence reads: CASSLWSSGTYEQYF. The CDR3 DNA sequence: TGTGCCAGCAGCTTATGGTCTAGCGGAACCTACGAGCAGTACTTC.